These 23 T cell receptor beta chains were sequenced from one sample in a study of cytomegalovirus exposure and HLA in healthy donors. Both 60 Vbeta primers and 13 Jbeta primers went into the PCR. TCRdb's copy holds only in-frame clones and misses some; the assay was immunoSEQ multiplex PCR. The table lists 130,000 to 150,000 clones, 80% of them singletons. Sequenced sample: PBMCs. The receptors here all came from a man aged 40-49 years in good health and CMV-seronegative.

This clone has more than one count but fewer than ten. The chain's CDR3 is CASTSTGTDGYTF. As DNA, the CDR3 is TGCGCCAGCACTTCGACAGGGACTGACGGCTACACCTTC. V gene TRBV5-1 combines with J gene TRBJ1-2; TRBD1 matches 7 bases. This CDR3 has 13 amino acids. Losses at the gene ends were 6 bases for V and 8 bases for J; bases not matched to a gene: 10. Germline V gene lookup returns CDR1 SGHRS and CDR2 YFSETQ.

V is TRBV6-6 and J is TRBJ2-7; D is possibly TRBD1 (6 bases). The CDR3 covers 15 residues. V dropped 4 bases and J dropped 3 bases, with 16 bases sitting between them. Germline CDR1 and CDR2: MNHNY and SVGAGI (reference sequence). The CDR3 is CASSSDRGVVYEQYF. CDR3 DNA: TGTGCCAGCAGTTCGGACAGAGGGGTAGTCTACGAGCAGTACTTC.

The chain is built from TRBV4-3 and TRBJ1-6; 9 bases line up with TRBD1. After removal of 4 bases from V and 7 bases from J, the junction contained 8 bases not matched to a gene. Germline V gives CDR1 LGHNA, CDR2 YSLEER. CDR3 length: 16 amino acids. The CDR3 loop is CASSLYRDRENSPLHF. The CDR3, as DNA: TGCGCCAGCAGCCTCTACCGGGACAGGGAAAATTCACCCCTCCACTTT.

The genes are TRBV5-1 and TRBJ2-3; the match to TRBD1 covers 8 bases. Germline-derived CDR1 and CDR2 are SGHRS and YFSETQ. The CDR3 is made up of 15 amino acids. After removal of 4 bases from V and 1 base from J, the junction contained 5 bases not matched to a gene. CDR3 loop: CASSGPGQGTDTQYF. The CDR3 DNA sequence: TGCGCCAGCAGCGGACCGGGACAGGGCACAGATACGCAGTATTTT.

CDR3 protein: CASSQARGNYGYTF. CDR3 coding DNA: TGCGCCAGCAGCCAGGCCCGGGGGAACTATGGCTACACCTTC. The V call is TRBV4-1, the J call TRBJ1-2, with TRBD1 as a possible D gene (5 bases). This CDR3 region has 14 residues. CDR1 MGHRA and CDR2 YSYEKL come from the germline V gene. V was shortened by 3 bases and J by 2 bases, with 10 bases between the two germline ends.

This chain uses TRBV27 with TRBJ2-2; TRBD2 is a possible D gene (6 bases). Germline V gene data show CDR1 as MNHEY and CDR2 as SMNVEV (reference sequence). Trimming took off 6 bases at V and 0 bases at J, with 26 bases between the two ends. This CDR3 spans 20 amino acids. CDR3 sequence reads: CASRTGPPTARLANTGELFF. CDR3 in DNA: TGTGCCAGCAGAACGGGACCGCCGACAGCGAGACTAGCGAACACCGGGGAGCTGTTTTTT.

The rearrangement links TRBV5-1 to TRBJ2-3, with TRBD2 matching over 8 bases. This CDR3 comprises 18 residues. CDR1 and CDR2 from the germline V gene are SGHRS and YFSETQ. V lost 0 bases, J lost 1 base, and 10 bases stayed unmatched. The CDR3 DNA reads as TGCGCCAGCAGCTTGGGGGCCACGGCGCGGGGGGGCACAGATACGCAGTATTTT. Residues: CASSLGATARGGTDTQYF.

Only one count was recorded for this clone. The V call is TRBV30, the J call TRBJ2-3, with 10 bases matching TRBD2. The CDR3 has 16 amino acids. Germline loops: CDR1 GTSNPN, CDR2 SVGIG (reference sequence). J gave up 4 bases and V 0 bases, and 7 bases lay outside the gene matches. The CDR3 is CAWSVRLAGVADTQYF. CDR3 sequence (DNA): TGTGCCTGGAGTGTAAGGCTAGCGGGGGTTGCAGATACGCAGTATTTT.

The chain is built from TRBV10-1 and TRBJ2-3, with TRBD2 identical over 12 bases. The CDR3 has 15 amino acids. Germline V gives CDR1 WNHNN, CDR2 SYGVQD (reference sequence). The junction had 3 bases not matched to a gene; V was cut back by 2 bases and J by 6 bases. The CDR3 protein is CASSETSGGLDTQYF. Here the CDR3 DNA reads TGCGCCAGCAGTGAGACTAGCGGGGGGCTTGATACGCAGTATTTT.

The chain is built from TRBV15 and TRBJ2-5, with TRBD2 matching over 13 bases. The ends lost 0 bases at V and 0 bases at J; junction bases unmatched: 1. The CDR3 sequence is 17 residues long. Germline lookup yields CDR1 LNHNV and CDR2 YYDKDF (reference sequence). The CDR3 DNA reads TGTGCCACCAGCAGAGAGGGACTAGCGGGGAACCAAGAGACCCAGTACTTC. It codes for CATSREGLAGNQETQYF.

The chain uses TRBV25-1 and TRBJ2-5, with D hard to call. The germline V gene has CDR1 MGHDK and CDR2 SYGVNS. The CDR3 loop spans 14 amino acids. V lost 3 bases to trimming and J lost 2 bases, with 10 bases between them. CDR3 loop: CASSDRLLQETQYF. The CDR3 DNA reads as TGTGCCAGCAGTGACAGGCTTCTTCAAGAGACCCAGTACTTC.

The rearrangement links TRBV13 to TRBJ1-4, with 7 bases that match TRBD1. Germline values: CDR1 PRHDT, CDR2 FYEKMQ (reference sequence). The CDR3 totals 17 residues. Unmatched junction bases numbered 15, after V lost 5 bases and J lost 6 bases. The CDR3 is CASSGRQGVGGDEKLFF. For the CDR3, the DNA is TGTGCCAGCAGCGGAAGGCAGGGGGTGGGAGGTGATGAAAAACTGTTTTTT.

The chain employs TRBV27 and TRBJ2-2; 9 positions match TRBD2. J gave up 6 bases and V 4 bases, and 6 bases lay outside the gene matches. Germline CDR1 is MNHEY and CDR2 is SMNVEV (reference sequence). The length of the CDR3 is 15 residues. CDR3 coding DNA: TGTGCCAGCAGTTCCCCGGGACTAGCACCCGGGGAGCTGTTTTTT. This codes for CASSSPGLAPGELFF.

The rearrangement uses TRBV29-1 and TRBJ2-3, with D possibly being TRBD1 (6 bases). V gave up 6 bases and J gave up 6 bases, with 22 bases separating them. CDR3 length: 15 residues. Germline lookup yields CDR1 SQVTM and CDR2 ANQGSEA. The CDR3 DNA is TGCAGCGTGCTCCCGGGCAGGGGCGCCGCTGATACGCAGTATTTT. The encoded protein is CSVLPGRGAADTQYF.

The DNA of the CDR3 is TGTGCCAGCAGCTTACTGCAGGATCAGCCCCAGCATTTT. Protein product: CASSLLQDQPQHF. V usage is TRBV7-8 and J usage is TRBJ1-5; D uncertain. Deletions cut 2 bases from V and 5 bases from J, with 7 bases between. The CDR3 covers 13 residues. CDR1 is SGHVS, CDR2 FQNEAQ, per germline.

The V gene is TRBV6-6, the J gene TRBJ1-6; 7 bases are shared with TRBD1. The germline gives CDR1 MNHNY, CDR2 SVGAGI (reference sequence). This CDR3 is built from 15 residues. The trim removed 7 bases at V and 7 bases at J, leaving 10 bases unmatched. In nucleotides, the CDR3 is TGTGCCAGCATCCCCGCGGGGACAGTGAATTCACCCCTCCACTTT. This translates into CASIPAGTVNSPLHF.

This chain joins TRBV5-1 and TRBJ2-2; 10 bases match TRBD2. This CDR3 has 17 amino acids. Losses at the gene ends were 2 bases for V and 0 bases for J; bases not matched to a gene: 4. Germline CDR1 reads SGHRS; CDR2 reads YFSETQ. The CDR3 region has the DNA TGCGCCAGCAGCTTCTCTAGCGGGGGTGCGAACACCGGGGAGCTGTTTTTT. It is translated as CASSFSSGGANTGELFF.

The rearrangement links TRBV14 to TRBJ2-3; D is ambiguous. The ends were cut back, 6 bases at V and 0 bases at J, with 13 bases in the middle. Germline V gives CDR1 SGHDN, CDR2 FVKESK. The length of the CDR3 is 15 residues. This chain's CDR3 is CASSSISQSTDTQYF. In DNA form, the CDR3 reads TGTGCCAGCAGTTCTATAAGCCAAAGCACAGATACGCAGTATTTT.

CDR3 sequence (DNA): TGTGCCAGTAGGGCCCCGGGACAGGCTTATGGCTACACCTTC. Translation gives CASRAPGQAYGYTF. The V call is TRBV19, the J call TRBJ1-2, with TRBD1 matching over 8 bases. CDR3 size: 14 residues. Germline-derived CDR1 and CDR2 are LNHDA and SQIVND (reference sequence). V trimming: 6 bases; J trimming: 5 bases; junction bases outside the gene matches: 8.

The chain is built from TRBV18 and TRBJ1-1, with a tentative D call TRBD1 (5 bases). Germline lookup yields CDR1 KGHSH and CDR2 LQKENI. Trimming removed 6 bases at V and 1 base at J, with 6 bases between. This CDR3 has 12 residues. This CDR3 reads CASSTENTEAFF. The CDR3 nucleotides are TGTGCCAGCTCGACAGAGAACACTGAAGCTTTCTTT.

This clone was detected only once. The CDR3 DNA follows: TGTGCCAGCAGCTTAGTACTCACCGGGGAGCTGTTTTTT. It codes for CASSLVLTGELFF. The V call is TRBV7-2, the J call TRBJ2-2, with D unclear. Germline values: CDR1 SGHTA, CDR2 FQGNSA. Trimming took 1 base from V and 4 from J, leaving 4 bases between them. This CDR3 is 13 amino acids long.

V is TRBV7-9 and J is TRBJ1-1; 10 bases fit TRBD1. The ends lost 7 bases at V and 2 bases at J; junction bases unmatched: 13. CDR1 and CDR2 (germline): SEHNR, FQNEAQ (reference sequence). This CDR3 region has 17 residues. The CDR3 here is CASTLLLTGGLNTEAFF. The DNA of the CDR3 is TGTGCCAGCACCCTTCTACTGACAGGGGGCTTAAACACTGAAGCTTTCTTT.

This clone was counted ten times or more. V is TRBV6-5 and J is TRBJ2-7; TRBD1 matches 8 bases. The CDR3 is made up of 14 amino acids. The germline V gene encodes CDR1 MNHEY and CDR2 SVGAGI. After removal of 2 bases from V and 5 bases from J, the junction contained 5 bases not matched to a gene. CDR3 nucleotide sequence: TGTGCCAGCAGTTACATCGACAGGGGCCACGAGCAGTACTTC. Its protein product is CASSYIDRGHEQYF.